This T cell receptor beta chain is drawn from a study of blood T cells in healthy people across ages (dated by TCRdb to about 2015). In the study overall: In model experiments, template switching captured about one uniquely barcoded TCR beta cDNA molecule for every two T cells. Age-related changes in TCR beta repertoire diversity were measured in the study by deep sequencing normalized with unique cDNA molecular identifiers. Donors were grouped into four age groups: young (average approximately 16 years), middle-aged (39), aged (around 66) and long-lived (about 90). To avoid experimental bias, donors of different ages were randomly spread across the sequencing lanes. For two donors (one aged 18 to 29 and one aged 80 or older), the study analyzed two additional independent replicas of 1 million unique cDNA reads from the same blood draw.

A remark on this clonotype: It lacks a known antigen. There are no base qualities to consult, and no much larger clone falls within one base.

From a lookup of the germline V gene (reference sequence), CDR1 and CDR2 are DFQATT and SNEGSKA. For this chain, trimming is 7 bases at the V end and 4 bases at the J end, and the number of junction bases without a gene match is 6. The CDR3 runs 12 residues from the cysteine to the phenylalanine. Only CDR3 DNA remains: 36 bases, in frame from the first base. Libraries came from 5' RACE. The reads were generated on an Illumina HiSeq 2500. A second PCR of about 7 to 12 cycles was run with a J-beta primer mix and a sample-barcoded 5' primer. Each TCR beta cDNA molecule received a unique molecular identifier from a template-switch 5' adaptor carrying 12 random nucleotides. Each sample yielded at least 2.5 million CDR3-containing paired-end reads. The Mint cDNA synthesis kit, primed by a TRBC-specific oligonucleotide, was used to synthesize first-strand cDNA from all RNA. Following uracil-DNA glycosylase treatment, a first 18-cycle PCR with universal primers M1SS and BC2_uni_R was performed on all cDNA. Per the original workflow: For normalization, 1 million high-quality reads were randomly selected from each sample, with every read carrying a distinct molecular identifier. Reads sharing molecular identifiers were discarded rather than binned into consensus sequences. MiTCR, set to a Q25 quality threshold and the strictest error-elimination algorithm, was used for CDR3 identification, clonotype clustering and error correction. A nonparametric unseen species model with Euler transformation was used to estimate a lower bound on total TCR beta diversity. TCRdb's own reprocessing of the public reads used fastp at Q25 and MiXCR and kept productive beta chains. Merged by CDR3 protein, the rows form single entries marked with the most common genes and DNA. These V and J calls derive from TCRdb rather than the authors' analysis. A total of around 1.5 million distinct CDR3 sequences appear in this sample, 45% to 70% of them only once. More than 6% of the sample is in the top ten clones.

Systemically healthy Caucasian individuals from Russia, 39 in total and aged roughly 6 to 100 years, were included as donors. Each donor gave ten milliliters of peripheral blood, collected into EDTA-treated Vacutainer tubes. PBMCs were isolated by Ficoll-Paque density-gradient centrifugation, with at least 6 million obtained per sample. Total RNA, at least 6 micrograms per sample, was extracted from PBMCs with Trizol reagent. For every donor, flow cytometry on a PBMC aliquot measured the percentage of naive CD45RAhigh/CD27high T cells. The investigation overall reported the following: Compared with the aged group, the long-lived group had more naive CD4+ T cells, fewer expanded clones and increased TCR diversity, suggesting age selection. Conclusive comparison of naive and antigen-experienced compartments was prevented by the profiling of bulk unsorted PBMCs. Because the CMV infection status of the donors was unknown, age-related changes in expanded clonotypes may potentially have been confounded. Observed TCR beta diversity per million T cells fell roughly linearly with age, and a significant reduction was already apparent by age roughly 40. Estimates of total diversity based on one million sequenced T cells were regarded as lower bounds and as underestimates. There was a strong correlation between observed TCR beta diversity and the percentage of naive T cells measured by flow cytometry.

The receptor chain draws on TRBV20-1 and TRBJ2-7, with 8 bases aligning to TRBD2. The receptor was isolated from a man younger than 35 in good health. Source material: blood. The CDR3 amino acid sequence is: CSGGRGDYEQYF. The bases are TGCAGTGGTGGGCGGGGGGATTACGAGCAGTACTTC.